This T cell receptor (beta chain) was identified during a study of blood T cell repertoires in COVID-19. Germline lookup yields CDR1 LNHDA and CDR2 SQIVND (reference sequence). CDR3 length: 15 residues. Trimming took 7 bases from V and 9 from J, leaving 24 bases between them. This clone was counted once. Original handling: Reference gene primer amplification gave estimated nucleated cell counts. Assay: immunoSEQ multiplex PCR; the TCRdb copy retains only in-frame clones and omits some. The V and J calls and clone size come from that table; D and trimming were worked out from the DNA. The sample has roughly 570,000 clones, 85% to 90% seen once. Enrolment of Seattle patients took place during active infection, and they were followed longitudinally.

The specimen was peripheral blood. The chain couples TRBV19 to TRBJ1-2, with D unclear. This clonotype was sampled from a woman aged 50 to 60 with COVID-19, enrolled during active disease. In DNA, the CDR3 is TGTGCCAGTACTAACTGGTCCGGAGATATGATAAGCTACACCTTC. This codes for CASTNWSGDMISYTF.